The clone carrying this T cell receptor beta chain showed up just a few times. Its antigen is unknown. Original processing methods: Junction-only sequences without quality scores came from ImmunoSEQ, so filtering differed. TCRdb's copy holds only in-frame clones and misses some; the assay was immunoSEQ multiplex PCR. That table is the source of V, J and clone size, and D and trimming were worked out from the DNA. The sample yields some 1 million clones, more than 65% seen once. Trimming cost V 5 bases and J 3 bases; bases outside gene matches: 9. The germline gives CDR1 SGHTA, CDR2 FQGNSA. The CDR3 covers 15 residues. The entry originates in a study of shared clonotypes between healthy human individuals. Notes on the study in general: Roughly 4.6% of naive CD4 clonotypes were common to four donors. The diversity represented, both genetic and in exposure history, was limited by few donors.

The rearrangement uses TRBV7-2 and TRBJ1-2; 7 bases align to TRBD1. This sequence was found in a man aged 18 to 35 in good health. Sequencing input: memory CD4+ T cells sorted from blood. The sample's subset: CD45RA-negative fraction. CDR3 region: CASSRSWTGDYGYTF. Here the CDR3 DNA reads TGTGCCAGCAGCCGCTCGTGGACAGGAGACTATGGCTACACCTTC. Based on the CDR3 plus reference TRBV7-2 and TRBJ1-2, the full variable domain is GAGVSQSPSNKVTEKGKDVELRCDPISGHTALYWYRQSLGQGLEFLIYFQGNSAPDKSGLPSDRFSAERTGGSVSTLTIQRTQQEDSAVYLCASSRSWTGDYGYTFGSGTRLTVV.